The 15 T cell receptor beta chains given below trace back to one sample, sequenced in a study of vaccination and CD4 T cells after COVID-19 (dated by TCRdb to the early 2020s). The antigens for these receptors are not known. Explained via the paper, the treatment or condition label denotes: approximately nine-day PBMC culture with coronavirus spike peptide pools or control peptides (ViraFEST assay). Library method: PCR. Data came from an Illumina iSeq 100. DNA from cultured CD4+ T cells was subjected to TCR sequencing with the Oncomine TCR Beta short-read assay at the Johns Hopkins FTIC core. TCRdb reran the public reads through fastp at Q25 and MiXCR, keeping productive beta chains. Each CDR3 protein gets just one entry, which takes the most common genes and DNA from the rows behind it. This sample comprises some 11,000 distinct CDR3 sequences, roughly 44% of them detected only once. Of the sample, 15% is held by the ten largest clones.

Sequenced sample: CD4+ T cells from blood, cultured in vitro. All receptors come from a human donor who had recovered from COVID-19.

V is TRBV7-9 and J is TRBJ1-1; D remains ambiguous. The germline gives CDR1 SEHNR, CDR2 FQNEAQ (reference sequence). V lost 5 bases and J 1 base, leaving 14 bases between the germline ends. This CDR3 is built from 15 residues. The CDR3 is CASSAVDRGNTEAFF. The DNA for the CDR3 is TGTGCCAGCAGCGCTGTCGACCGCGGGAACACTGAAGCTTTCTTT.

This clonotype was seen only a few times. The rearrangement joins TRBV7-6 to TRBJ2-5, with D tentatively TRBD1 (5 bases). This CDR3 spans 11 amino acids. Germline CDR1 is SGHVS and CDR2 is FNYEAQ. Trimming removed 4 bases from V and 5 bases from J, with 5 bases in between. CDR3 nucleotide sequence: TGTGCCAGCAGCTCAGGGGAGACCCAGTACTTC. Translating it yields CASSSGETQYF.

This clonotype showed up just a few times. This chain links TRBV5-4 with TRBJ2-7; 7 nucleotides line up with TRBD2. The CDR3 totals 14 residues. Germline lookup yields CDR1 SGHNT and CDR2 YYREEE (reference sequence). Unmatched junction bases numbered 7, after V lost 1 base and J lost 6 bases. CDR3 in amino acids: CASSLSRERGEQYF. The DNA of the CDR3 is TGTGCCAGCAGCTTGTCGCGGGAGCGGGGCGAGCAGTACTTC.

The gene calls are TRBV20-1 and TRBJ1-5; 7 nucleotides agree with TRBD1. This CDR3 is built from 16 residues. The ends lost 0 bases at V and 1 base at J; junction bases unmatched: 6. The germline V gene has CDR1 DFQATT and CDR2 SNEGSKA (reference sequence). The CDR3 nucleotides read TGCAGTGCTAGAGATCTACAGGGGATGAGCAATCAGCCCCAGCATTTT. It specifies CSARDLQGMSNQPQHF.

In DNA form, the CDR3 reads TGTGCCAGCACCTCCGGGACACTCTATGGCTACACCTTC. It translates to CASTSGTLYGYTF. The chain has TRBV28 and TRBJ1-2; TRBD1 is a possible D gene (6 bases). Trimming cost V 7 bases and J 4 bases, with 13 bases left between them. In germline, CDR1 is MDHEN, CDR2 SYDVKM. The CDR3 is made up of 13 amino acids.

DNA of the CDR3: TGTGCCGACGAACTGTGGGGGACAGGGCCCCTGTTCAAAAACATTCAGTACTTC. Translation: CADELWGTGPLFKNIQYF. The rearrangement uses TRBV10-3 and TRBJ2-4, with 9 nucleotides matching TRBD1. Germline lookup yields CDR1 ENHRY and CDR2 SYGVKD. This CDR3 is built from 18 residues. Trimming cost V 11 bases and J 3 bases; bases outside gene matches: 20.

This clonotype was recorded a few times. The gene calls are TRBV15 and TRBJ2-7; D is ambiguous. Germline V gene data show CDR1 as LNHNV and CDR2 as YYDKDF (reference sequence). The CDR3 consists of 18 residues. The V end was cut by 0 bases, the J end by 3 bases, with 21 bases between. CDR3 in amino acids: CATSRDTFETVPDYEQYF. The CDR3 nucleotides are TGTGCCACCAGCAGAGATACGTTCGAAACAGTTCCGGACTACGAGCAGTACTTC. Using reference TRBV15 and TRBJ2-7 for the parts outside the CDR3, the full variable domain is DAMVIQNPRYQVTQFGKPVTLSCSQTLNHNVMYWYQQKSSQAPKLLFHYYDKDFNNEADTPDNFQSRRPNTSFCFLDIRSPGLGDTAMYLCATSRDTFETVPDYEQYFGPGTRLTVT.

This clonotype showed up just a few times. The chain links TRBV20-1 to TRBJ2-5; TRBD2 matches 16 bases. The CDR3 runs to 16 residues. The germline V gene encodes CDR1 DFQATT and CDR2 SNEGSKA (reference sequence). The V and J ends lost 7 bases and 5 bases, in that order; junction bases with no gene match: 10. The CDR3 nucleotides read TGCAGTGTCGGGGGACTAGCGGGAGGGCCGGGGGAGACCCAGTACTTC. Its protein is CSVGGLAGGPGETQYF.

This clonotype has a handful of counts. The chain couples TRBV2 to TRBJ1-2; no firm D call. V was cut by 1 base and J by 2 bases, with 8 bases left in between. The CDR3 runs 14 residues. The germline gives CDR1 SNHLY, CDR2 FYNNEI. The CDR3 spells CASSEGAENYGYTF. CDR3 DNA sequence: TGTGCCAGCAGTGAAGGGGCGGAGAACTATGGCTACACCTTC.

This chain connects TRBV28 to TRBJ2-7; 10 bases align to TRBD1. Germline-derived CDR1 and CDR2 are MDHEN and SYDVKM. This CDR3 comprises 15 residues. Losses at the gene ends were 6 bases for V and 6 bases for J; bases not matched to a gene: 11. CDR3 residues: CASSFAGTGESEQYF. DNA for the CDR3: TGTGCCAGCAGCTTTGCCGGGACAGGGGAGTCCGAGCAGTACTTC.

The chain employs TRBV20-1 and TRBJ2-1; 10 bases match TRBD2. Germline trimming cut 0 bases from V and 3 bases from J; bases unmatched to any gene: 5. The CDR3 is 16 amino acids. Germline CDR1 reads DFQATT; CDR2 reads SNEGSKA (reference sequence). CDR3 region: CSARDSLAGDYNEQFF. The CDR3 DNA sequence: TGCAGTGCTAGAGATAGTCTAGCGGGAGACTACAATGAGCAGTTCTTC.

This chain connects TRBV7-9 to TRBJ1-6, with TRBD1 as a possible D gene (5 bases). The CDR3 length is 15 residues. V lost 5 bases to trimming and J lost 5 bases, with 13 bases between them. Germline assignment: CDR1 SEHNR and CDR2 FQNEAQ (reference sequence). In nucleotides, the CDR3 is TGTGCCAGCAGCCCTCTTTCAGGGAATAATTCACCCCTCCACTTT. Residues: CASSPLSGNNSPLHF.

This clonotype was observed a few times. This sequence joins TRBV19 and TRBJ2-7; 13 bases are shared with TRBD2. The germline V gene encodes CDR1 LNHDA and CDR2 SQIVND (reference sequence). Germline trimming cut 10 bases from V and 6 bases from J; bases unmatched to any gene: 9. CDR3 length: 14 residues. In DNA, the CDR3 is TGTGCCACCGGCTTACTAGCGGGAGGGACCGAGCAGTACTTC. Protein: CATGLLAGGTEQYF.

This clonotype occurred a few times. The chain combines TRBV19 with TRBJ1-5; possible D gene TRBD1, 5 bases. V was trimmed by 4 bases and J by 0 bases, leaving 22 bases between them. Per the germline V gene, CDR1 is LNHDA and CDR2 is SQIVND (reference sequence). There are 19 residues in the CDR3. The CDR3 loop is CASSSNRDPLPYSNQPQHF. CDR3 DNA sequence: TGTGCCAGTAGTAGCAACCGGGACCCTCTTCCCTATAGCAATCAGCCCCAGCATTTT.

The genes are TRBV20-1 and TRBJ2-1; possible D gene TRBD2, 6 bases. Trimming shortened V by 3 bases and J by 7 bases, and 16 bases separated the two germline ends. There are 14 residues in the CDR3. Germline V gives CDR1 DFQATT, CDR2 SNEGSKA (reference sequence). The CDR3 loop reads CSARIFWEENEQFF. The CDR3 nucleotides read TGCAGTGCTAGGATCTTTTGGGAGGAGAATGAGCAGTTCTTC.